The T cell receptor (beta chain) described here comes from a study of cytomegalovirus exposure and HLA in healthy donors. Whole-study results and caveats: As was reported, the classifier diagnosed cytomegalovirus status with high specificity and sensitivity. It was shown in a later analysis that HLA-associated TCR beta chains were more clonally expanded than other, equally common chains.

Turning to this clone: Its antigen is not known.

CDR3 size: 13 residues. Trimming left V 4 bases short and J 2 bases short, with 8 bases between. Germline V lookup: CDR1 KGHSH, CDR2 LQKENI. PCR employed 60 Vbeta and 13 Jbeta primers. The method was immunoSEQ multiplex PCR; TCRdb's version includes in-frame clones alone and lacks a portion of them. The profile shows some 85,000 clones, around four fifths of them singletons. The J gene is TRBJ1-2, the V gene TRBV18; unclear D gene. The clonotype comes from a male donor in good health and CMV-seronegative. What was sequenced was PBMCs. CDR3 in amino acids: CASSQDKNYGYTF. The CDR3 nucleotides are TGTGCCAGCTCACAAGACAAGAACTATGGCTACACCTTC. Supplemented by reference TRBV18 and TRBJ1-2, the full variable domain reads NAGVMQNPRHLVRRRGQEARLRCSPMKGHSHVYWYRQLPEEGLKFMVYLQKENIIDESGMPKERFSAEFPKEGPSILRIQQVVRGDSAAYFCASSQDKNYGYTFGSGTRLTVV.